The T cell receptor beta chain described here comes from a study of blood T cell repertoires in COVID-19. Study at large: The analysed material was cDNA or gDNA that came from T cells, B-cell-depleted T cells, or PBMCs.

Germline CDR1 SGHRS, CDR2 YFSETQ. V shed 4 bases and J shed 0 bases, with 8 bases lying between them. The CDR3 has 15 amino acids. In the original analysis: Nucleated cell counts were estimated from reference gene primer amplification. TCRdb's copy holds only in-frame clones and misses some; the assay was immunoSEQ multiplex PCR. Clone size and V and J calls were adopted from that table, with D and trimming inferred from the DNA. Among around 120,000 clones, 90% were seen once, and the ten largest hold approximately 1.9%. This clonotype was obtained from a human donor with active COVID-19. The donor label of this sample is uncertain. This sequence joins TRBV5-1 and TRBJ2-6, with D hard to call. Sequenced input: peripheral blood. CDR3 DNA: TGCGCCAGCAGCCCTGGGCCCTCTGGGGCCAACGTCCTGACTTTC. Translated, it gives CASSPGPSGANVLTF.